The T cell receptor beta chain under discussion was sequenced for a study of T cell repertoires in cytomegalovirus infection. The wider study: Based on public TCR beta signatures, there were indications of CMV infection and of a matching HLA type.

In the case of this clonotype: Its target is unknown.

CDR3 size: 15 residues. The germline V gene encodes CDR1 ENHRY and CDR2 SYGVKD. With 2 bases removed from V and 2 bases from J, the gap between germline ends came to 12 bases. TCRdb re-called the reads through MiXCR, storing one row per CDR3 protein. This repertoire shows around 240,000 distinct CDR3 sequences, 20% to 25% found once; its top ten account for over 15%. General study findings and limits: The response measured ex vivo was dominated by TCR beta clonotypes (HLA-C-restricted and CMV-specific). Identification of carriers of CMV plus the relevant HLA was achieved through cumulative public TCR beta family frequency.

The chain has TRBV10-3 and TRBJ1-2, with D perhaps matching TRBD1 (5 bases). The sample was CD8+ T cells from PBMCs. This receptor was identified in a human donor in good health (CMV status not recorded). Some clones in this sample may be carry-over from other donors' samples. CDR3 in DNA: TGTGCCATCAGTGAGGGGGAACCAGGGAACTATGGCTACACCTTC. It translates to CAISEGEPGNYGYTF.